This is a list of T cell receptor beta chains from one sample in a study of cytomegalovirus exposure and HLA in healthy donors. Using immunoSEQ multiplex PCR, the repertoire was profiled, and TCRdb retains in-frame clones only, with some absent. The table lists roughly 87,000 clones, roughly 80% of them singletons. What was sequenced was PBMCs. These receptors came from a woman aged 40 to 50 in good health and CMV-seropositive. Each CDR3 is given with its conserved first and last residue. The order of the fields is J gene, D gene, clone size, V gene, CDR3 length, CDR3 protein, CDR3 DNA. D genes are given only for firm matches. Clone size is stated in some rows and not others, as once, few, many or a class when expanded.

>TRBJ1-4|TRBD1|NA|TRBV5-8|17
CASSLAYGQGIREKLFF
TGTGCCAGCAGCTTGGCCTACGGACAGGGGATTCGAGAAAAACTGTTTTTT
>TRBJ1-4|TRBD1|few|TRBV5-6|16
CASKRADRGANEKLFF
TGTGCCAGCAAACGAGCGGACAGGGGAGCTAATGAAAAACTGTTTTTT
>TRBJ1-5|NA|NA|TRBV11-2|15
CASSLGRGANQPQHF
TGTGCCAGCAGCTTAGGACGGGGAGCCAATCAGCCCCAGCATTTT
>TRBJ2-3|NA|NA|TRBV7-7|17
CASSLLSGQGLADTQYF
TGTGCTAGCAGCTTACTATCGGGGCAGGGGCTAGCAGATACGCAGTATTTT
>TRBJ2-1|TRBD1|NA|TRBV27|15
CASSLSGGFANEQFF
TGTGCCAGCAGTTTATCAGGGGGCTTCGCTAATGAGCAGTTCTTC
>TRBJ1-2|NA|NA|TRBV11-3|15
CASTQGVGSNYGYTF
TGTGCCAGCACCCAAGGGGTGGGCAGTAACTATGGCTACACCTTC
>TRBJ2-7|TRBD1|few|TRBV2|15
CASSEMGTGAYEQYF
TGTGCCAGCAGTGAAATGGGGACAGGGGCCTACGAGCAGTACTTC
>TRBJ2-1|TRBD2|NA|TRBV4-1|18
CASSQDLSGGASYNEQFF
TGCGCCAGCAGCCAAGATCTGAGCGGGGGGGCGTCCTACAATGAGCAGTTCTTC
>TRBJ1-5|TRBD1|NA|TRBV18|14
CASSSDRGNQPQHF
TGTGCCAGCTCATCGGACAGGGGTAATCAGCCCCAGCATTTT
>TRBJ1-2|NA|NA|TRBV2|14
CASSEARGWGGYTF
TGTGCCAGCAGTGAAGCAAGGGGGTGGGGGGGCTACACCTTC
>TRBJ1-1|TRBD1|once|TRBV27|13
CASRYTGGGEAFF
TGTGCCAGCAGGTATACAGGGGGCGGTGAAGCTTTCTTT
>TRBJ2-1|NA|NA|TRBV5-1|15
CASFLETSFFNEQFF
TGCGCCAGCTTCCTCGAGACTAGTTTTTTCAATGAGCAGTTCTTC
>TRBJ2-2|NA|NA|TRBV9|15
CASSDTSSGTGELFF
TGTGCCAGCAGCGATACAAGTTCGGGCACCGGGGAGCTGTTTTTT
>TRBJ2-7|NA|NA|TRBV27|14
CASSLTRRAFEQYF
TGTGCCAGCAGTTTAACTAGGCGGGCTTTCGAGCAGTACTTC
>TRBJ2-1|TRBD2|few|TRBV28|14
CASRRTSGRSEQFF
TGTGCCAGCAGACGGACTAGCGGGAGATCGGAGCAGTTCTTC
>TRBJ2-5|NA|NA|TRBV7-2|12
CASSLPLGEQYF
TGTGCCAGCAGCCTCCCCCTCGGTGAGCAGTACTTC
>TRBJ2-7|NA|NA|TRBV19|13
CASSMGLGYEQYF
TGTGCCAGTAGTATGGGCCTGGGCTACGAGCAGTACTTC
>TRBJ2-3|TRBD2|few|TRBV19|14
CASRVSGGGDTQYF
TGTGCCAGTAGGGTGAGCGGGGGGGGAGATACGCAGTATTTT
>TRBJ1-1|NA|once|TRBV7-9|12
CSSSFGQIEAFF
TGTTCCAGCAGCTTCGGACAGATAGAAGCTTTCTTT
>TRBJ2-7|NA|NA|TRBV9|12
CASSGRAYEQYF
TGTGCCAGCAGCGGCCGGGCCTACGAGCAGTACTTC
>TRBJ2-1|TRBD2|NA|TRBV7-9|17
CASSTYYGGNGDNEQFF
TGTGCCAGCAGCACCTATTACGGGGGGAACGGGGATAATGAGCAGTTCTTC
>TRBJ2-1|TRBD2|once|TRBV30|17
CAWSVYRTSGGLNEQFF
TGTGCCTGGAGTGTATATCGGACTAGCGGGGGTTTAAATGAGCAGTTCTTC
>TRBJ2-3|TRBD2|NA|TRBV15|21
CATSRPFGGLAGGGGVDTQYF
TGTGCCACCAGCAGACCCTTCGGTGGACTAGCGGGAGGAGGGGGAGTTGATACGCAGTATTTT
>TRBJ1-5|NA|NA|TRBV7-3|13
CASSQGSNQPQHF
TGTGCCAGCAGCCAGGGGAGCAATCAGCCCCAGCATTTT